Listed here are 20 T cell receptor beta chains from one sample, sequenced in a study of human T cells and chemical hapten exposure. TCRdb reprocessed the RACE reads with MiXCR, giving one entry per CDR3 protein. The sample contains about 62,000 distinct CDR3 sequences, around 7% of which appear only once. Time point given: pre-sensitization, week 0. As to treatment: therapeutic diphenylcyclopropenone sensitization with weekly scalp DPC. Sequencing was performed on whole blood, taken in connection with sensitization to the hapten diphenylcyclopropenone (DPC). Receptors were obtained from a woman aged 30 to 39 with alopecia areata. Some clones in this sample may be carry-over from other donors' samples.

This clonotype was counted at least ten times. The J gene is TRBJ1-5, the V gene TRBV2; 7 bases fit TRBD1. This CDR3 has 14 amino acids. CDR1 is SNHLY and CDR2 is FYNNEI in the germline V gene. V was clipped by 7 bases and J by 4 bases; unmatched bases: 7. CDR3 nucleotides: TGTGCCAGCAAAGCCGACAGGGAGAATCAGCCCCAGCATTTT. Translation gives CASKADRENQPQHF. Full variable domain (remainder filled in from reference TRBV2 and TRBJ1-5): EPEVTQTPSHQVTQMGQEVILRCVPISNHLYFYWYRQILGQKVEFLVSFYNNEISEKSEIFDDQFSVERPDGSNFTLKIRSTKLEDSAMYFCASKADRENQPQHFGDGTRLSIL.

In its sample, this clonotype was seen many times. The chain recombines TRBV11-2 with TRBJ2-3; D is undetermined. Germline CDR1 reads SGHAT; CDR2 reads FQNNGV. CDR3 length: 12 amino acids. The germline V and J ends were trimmed by 5 bases and 2 bases, with 5 bases remaining between them. CDR3 amino acids: CASSANTDTQYF. CDR3 sequence (DNA): TGTGCCAGCAGCGCCAACACAGATACGCAGTATTTT.

This clonotype came up a few times. The V call is TRBV4-1, the J call TRBJ2-7, with unresolved D. Germline CDR1 and CDR2: MGHRA and YSYEKL. The CDR3 has 15 amino acids. The ends were cut back, 0 bases at V and 0 bases at J, with 9 bases in the middle. Here the CDR3 DNA reads TGCGCCAGCAGCCAAGATAACGCAGTCTCCTACGAGCAGTACTTC. Its protein product is CASSQDNAVSYEQYF.

This clonotype was found many times. The rearrangement joins TRBV7-9 to TRBJ2-1; no clear D gene. From germline, CDR1 is SEHNR and CDR2 FQNEAQ (reference sequence). V lost 6 bases to trimming and J lost 5 bases, with 14 bases between them. This CDR3 contains 14 residues. The CDR3 loop reads CASRPQVRNNEQFF. The CDR3 DNA is TGTGCCAGCAGGCCCCAAGTTCGGAACAATGAGCAGTTCTTC.

At least ten counts were recorded for this clonotype. V and J are TRBV12-3 or TRBV12-4 and TRBJ2-2; 7 positions agree with TRBD2. The CDR3 runs 15 residues. J lost 6 bases, V lost 2 bases, and 6 bases had no gene match. The CDR3 is CASSLRSAGAGELFF. The CDR3 DNA sequence: TGTGCCAGCAGTTTACGGTCGGCGGGAGCCGGGGAGCTGTTTTTT.

This clonotype was counted only a few times. The V call is TRBV6-5, the J call TRBJ1-2; D unresolved. V was shortened by 5 bases and J by 4 bases, with 17 bases between the two germline ends. Germline CDR1 and CDR2: MNHEY and SVGAGI. The CDR3 spans 15 residues. The CDR3 nucleotides are TGTGCCAGCAGTCGTACACCCGAGGGCGGCTATGGCTACACCTTC. Amino acids: CASSRTPEGGYGYTF.

This clonotype was observed many times. The chain has TRBV2 and TRBJ1-2, with D possibly TRBD1 on 6 matching bases. The CDR3 extends over 16 amino acids. With 0 bases removed from V and 1 base from J, the gap between germline ends came to 12 bases. From germline, CDR1 is SNHLY and CDR2 FYNNEI. The CDR3 reads CASSEARQGLNYGYTF. DNA for the CDR3: TGTGCCAGCAGTGAAGCCCGGCAGGGGCTTAACTATGGCTACACCTTC.

This clonotype was picked up a small number of times. This chain joins TRBV3-1 and TRBJ1-5; D gene uncertain. CDR1 is LGHDT and CDR2 is YNNKEL in the germline V gene (reference sequence). The V end was cut by 4 bases, the J end by 2 bases, with 9 bases between. This CDR3 is built from 14 residues. For the CDR3, the DNA is TGTGCCAGCAGCCGGGAGCAAGGCAATCAGCCCCAGCATTTT. The encoded protein is CASSREQGNQPQHF.

This clonotype appeared many times. The CDR3 region has the DNA TGCAGTGCTGGACATGGCCCTGGAAATCAGCCCCAGCATTTT. Protein sequence: CSAGHGPGNQPQHF. This sequence joins TRBV20-1 and TRBJ1-5; D may be TRBD1 (5 bases). There are 14 residues in the CDR3. Germline CDR1 and CDR2: DFQATT and SNEGSKA (reference sequence). V lost 5 bases, J lost 4 bases, and 15 bases lay in between.

This clonotype appeared many times. This chain connects TRBV27 to TRBJ2-3, with 9 bases aligning to TRBD2. The junction had 4 bases not matched to a gene; V was cut back by 6 bases and J by 0 bases. The CDR3 is 15 amino acids. Per the germline V gene, CDR1 is MNHEY and CDR2 is SMNVEV (reference sequence). CDR3 sequence: CASSLSGGSTDTQYF. CDR3 nucleotide sequence: TGTGCCAGCAGCCTCAGCGGGGGGAGCACAGATACGCAGTATTTT.

This clonotype was counted ten times or more. The chain carries TRBV7-2 and TRBJ2-3; perhaps TRBD1 as D (5 bases). Germline assignment: CDR1 SGHTA and CDR2 FQGNSA. This CDR3 contains 12 residues. The ends were cut back, 5 bases at V and 3 bases at J, with 6 bases in the middle. This chain's CDR3 is CASSRTTDTQYF. CDR3 nucleotide sequence: TGTGCCAGCAGCAGGACAACAGATACGCAGTATTTT.

At least ten counts were recorded for this clonotype. The rearrangement uses TRBV10-2 and TRBJ2-7; maybe TRBD1 (6 bases). The CDR3 covers 12 residues. CDR1 and CDR2 (germline): WSHSY, SAAADI. Trimming stripped 2 bases from V and 7 bases from J, with 9 bases between. The CDR3 spells CASSEPGQEQYF. Here the CDR3 DNA reads TGCGCCAGCAGTGAGCCCGGACAGGAGCAGTACTTC.

Points on this clonotype: This may be a read error, as it is one base from a much larger clone. The gene calls are TRBV7-9 and TRBJ1-1; D is uncertain. This CDR3 is built from 11 residues. Trimming took 10 bases from V and 4 from J, leaving 10 bases between them. The germline CDR1 and CDR2 sequences are SEHNR and FQNEAQ (reference sequence). The CDR3 protein is CANTPRTEAFF. The CDR3 region has the DNA TGTGCCAACACCCCGCGCACTGAAGCTTTCTTT.

This clonotype was recorded many times. The rearrangement uses TRBV29-1 and TRBJ2-1; 9 bases map to TRBD1. The J segment lost 2 bases and the V segment lost 4 bases, leaving 6 bases of the junction unmatched. The CDR3 spans 15 residues. CDR1 is SQVTM and CDR2 is ANQGSEA in the germline V gene. The CDR3 nucleotides are TGCAGCGTTGGGATCACAGGGGGCACCTACAATGAGCAGTTCTTC. This encodes CSVGITGGTYNEQFF.

This clonotype was seen ten or more times. The chain couples TRBV25-1 to TRBJ1-1; D is unclear. Germline V lookup: CDR1 MGHDK, CDR2 SYGVNS. The CDR3 has 13 residues. Trimming removed 4 bases from V and 0 bases from J, with 6 bases in between. This CDR3 reads CASSGPLNTEAFF. As DNA, the CDR3 is TGTGCCAGCAGTGGGCCTCTGAACACTGAAGCTTTCTTT.

This clonotype was counted at least ten times. The junction does not match germline at one end; this may be a read error. V usage is TRBV7-9 and J usage is TRBJ1-4, with D perhaps TRBD1 (5 bases). The CDR3 is made up of 13 amino acids. Looked up from germline, CDR1 is SEHNR and CDR2 is FQNEAQ (reference sequence). For the CDR3, the DNA is TGCGCATCCTCACGGGGGGTACGAGAAAAACTGTTTTTT. Translated, it gives CASSRGVREKLFF.

This clonotype was detected only a few times. The chain carries TRBV10-3 and TRBJ1-6; no reliable D call. CDR3 size: 15 residues. The germline V gene encodes CDR1 ENHRY and CDR2 SYGVKD. The V gene lost 2 bases and the J gene lost 4 bases, with 9 bases spanning the gap. The CDR3 sequence: CAISEHRGYNSPLHF. As DNA, the CDR3 is TGTGCCATCAGTGAGCATCGGGGATATAATTCACCCCTCCACTTT.

This clonotype was detected ten times or more. The V call is TRBV7-9, the J call TRBJ1-5; 12 bases agree with TRBD1. V dropped 4 bases and J dropped 2; count of bases not matched to a gene: 3. The CDR3 is 16 residues long. CDR1 and CDR2 (germline): SEHNR, FQNEAQ (reference sequence). Written as DNA, the CDR3 is TGTGCCAGCAGCTCCGGGACAGGGGGCGGCAATCAGCCCCAGCATTTT. Amino acid sequence: CASSSGTGGGNQPQHF.

This chain connects TRBV6-5 to TRBJ1-2; D is ambiguous. The CDR3 has 15 residues. The germline V gene has CDR1 MNHEY and CDR2 SVGAGI. Trimming shortened V by 0 bases and J by 2 bases, and 10 bases separated the two germline ends. The CDR3 here is CASSYSQLTNYGYTF. The CDR3 coding sequence is TGTGCCAGCAGTTACTCTCAACTTACCAACTATGGCTACACCTTC.

In this sample, this clonotype turned up many times. The CDR3 DNA reads as TGCAGTGCTTGGTACAGGGCGATGAATAATCTTGGCTACACCTTC. The encoded protein is CSAWYRAMNNLGYTF. The chain employs TRBV20-1 and TRBJ1-2; maybe TRBD1 (6 bases). V lost 5 bases to trimming and J lost 7 bases, with 23 bases between them. The length of the CDR3 is 15 residues. Germline V gene sequence: CDR1 DFQATT, CDR2 SNEGSKA (reference sequence).